This T cell receptor beta chain was profiled in a study of T cell responses to AZD1222 COVID-19 vaccine. Study information: Doses given second, at about 4 or about 12 weeks, were pooled. Overall study results and limits: The study found Spike-specific TCR breadth and depth rose after two AZD1222 doses. In a largely white British group with more females than males, clonal diversity was possibly underestimated. Spike regions recognized by vaccine-associated CD4 TCRs spanned the protein, led by 160-218 and 743-854.

Sequenced by immunoSEQ multiplex PCR; TCRdb stores in-frame clones only, minus some. The sample lists 95,000 or so clones, about 88% occurring once. The CDR3 runs 13 residues. Trimming took 2 bases from V and 9 from J, leaving 8 bases between them. Per germline, CDR1 KGHSH and CDR2 LQKENI. Worth noting for this clone: The antigen remains unidentified.

This sequence was found in an adult in good health. J is TRBJ1-6 and V is TRBV18; D not resolved. The source material was peripheral blood, sampled on day 0 of AZD1222 vaccination. The CDR3 DNA reads TGTGCCAGCTCACCAACCGAGGGTTCACCCCTCCACTTT. This codes for CASSPTEGSPLHF.